This TCR beta chain originates from a study of cytomegalovirus exposure and HLA in healthy donors. Whole-study context: A previous analysis identified fewer than 130 million unique TCR beta sequences derived from 180 million or so T cells. Overall study results and limits: The investigators catalogued 150 to 200 TCR beta chains as cytomegalovirus-associated. Later analysis reportedly placed an Asian-associated ancestry cluster below the roughly 700-donor mean in N-insertions.

A multiplex PCR was run with 60 Vbeta primers and 13 Jbeta primers. TCRdb's copy holds only in-frame clones and misses some; the assay was immunoSEQ multiplex PCR. The sample holds around 130,000 clones; 75% are singletons and the top ten take 2.9%. Remarks on this clone: The antigen is undetermined.

Per the germline V gene, CDR1 is MNHEY and CDR2 is SVGAGI. There are 15 residues in the CDR3. With 5 bases removed from V and 4 bases from J, the gap between germline ends came to 17 bases. The origin of this receptor is a woman aged 40-49 years in good health and CMV-seropositive. The sequenced sample was PBMCs. The rearrangement joins TRBV6-5 to TRBJ1-1, with D possibly matching TRBD1 (5 bases). DNA for the CDR3: TGTGCCAGCAGTCCATCAGGAGGGGCGGGCACTGAAGCTTTCTTT. As protein: CASSPSGGAGTEAFF.